This T cell receptor beta chain came from a study of human T cells and chemical hapten exposure. The overall study: DPC at 0.01% went onto the upper back in patch tests, read at 6 days.

TCRdb used MiXCR to reprocess the RACE reads, holding one entry per CDR3 protein. The profile covers 40,000 or so distinct CDR3 sequences, with 4% appearing a single time and over 25% taken by the ten largest. This clonotype was counted ten times or more. Its specificity is not known. The CDR3 contains 14 residues. V trimming: 4 bases; J trimming: 0 bases; junction bases outside the gene matches: 4. CDR1 is SQVTM and CDR2 is ANQGSEA in the germline V gene. Indicated time point: patch test 1, 2 weeks after DPC sensitization. This sample's treatment: therapeutic diphenylcyclopropenone sensitization with weekly scalp DPC. Before extraction, the whole blood was not fractionated, and total RNA was taken from it. General study findings and limits: Compared to controls, expanded TCRs made significantly more large clusters of similar CDR3s.

The chain has TRBV29-1 and TRBJ2-3, with 7 bases aligning to TRBD1. This TCR was recovered from a man in his forties or fifties with alopecia areata. Some clones in this sample may be carry-over from other donors' samples. The sample here was whole blood, taken in connection with sensitization to the hapten diphenylcyclopropenone (DPC). CDR3: CSVGQGLSTDTQYF. CDR3 DNA: TGCAGCGTTGGACAGGGTCTTAGCACAGATACGCAGTATTTT.